Listed below are T cell receptor beta chains from one sample, sequenced in a study of T-cell memory formation after mild COVID-19. MiXCR, run by TCRdb on the 5' RACE reads, gives a single entry per CDR3 protein. The table has some 320,000 distinct CDR3 sequences, approximately 15% seen once. The specimen was PBMCs or a T cell subset sorted from them (not recorded which). Every receptor here comes from a man younger than 35 who had mild COVID-19 (a few samples of this study predate the infection). Cell type and time point are not known. CDR3s include the opening cysteine and the closing phenylalanine or tryptophan. D genes are given only for firm matches. Clone sizes are given selectively: once, few, many, or a class where the clone is expanded.

>NA|TRBV6-5|TRBD1|TRBJ2-4
CATRTGLYENIQYF
TGTGCCACACGGACAGGGCTCTATGAAAACATTCAGTACTTC
>few|TRBV7-9|NA|TRBJ1-5
CASSLAGWNQPQHF
TGTGCCAGCAGCTTGGCAGGGTGGAATCAGCCCCAGCATTTT
>few|TRBV19|NA|TRBJ1-1
CASRWRGEGTEAFF
TGTGCCAGTAGATGGAGAGGGGAGGGTACTGAAGCTTTCTTT
>many|TRBV4-3|NA|TRBJ2-2
CASSDRQVRGTGELFF
TGCGCCAGCAGCGACCGACAGGTTCGCGGTACCGGGGAGCTGTTTTTT
>few|TRBV3-1|TRBD2|TRBJ2-1
CASSQAGGPGEQFF
TGTGCCAGCAGCCAAGCGGGGGGGCCGGGTGAGCAGTTCTTC
>NA|TRBV20-1|NA|TRBJ2-2
CSARDLGLTGELFF
TGCAGTGCTAGAGATCTGGGGCTCACCGGGGAGCTGTTTTTT
>many|TRBV9|NA|TRBJ2-4
CASSVAPGTAKNIQYF
TGTGCCAGCAGCGTGGCCCCAGGTACCGCCAAAAACATTCAGTACTTC
>once|TRBV12-3/TRBV12-4|NA|TRBJ1-1
CASTLQLNTEAFF
TGTGCCAGCACTCTACAGCTGAACACTGAAGCTTTCTTT
>few|TRBV6-5|TRBD1|TRBJ2-7
CASRRQGAYSYEQYF
TGTGCCAGCAGGCGTCAGGGGGCTTACTCCTACGAGCAGTACTTC
>NA|TRBV7-2|TRBD1|TRBJ1-5
CASSWDRGTQPQHF
TGTGCCAGCAGCTGGGACAGGGGGACTCAGCCCCAGCATTTT
>NA|TRBV12-3/TRBV12-4|TRBD1|TRBJ2-2
CASSLTGDPGELFF
TGTGCCAGCAGTCTCACAGGGGATCCCGGGGAGCTGTTTTTT
>NA|TRBV4-2|NA|TRBJ1-2
CASSQYKDSNYGYTF
TGTGCCAGCAGCCAGTATAAGGATTCCAACTATGGCTACACCTTC
>many|TRBV7-3|NA|TRBJ1-1
CASSPGRATEAFF
TGTGCCAGCAGCCCGGGGAGAGCCACTGAAGCTTTCTTT
>few|TRBV28|NA|TRBJ2-4
CASSRRDLAKNIQYF
TGTGCCAGCAGTCGGCGGGATCTAGCCAAAAACATTCAGTACTTC
>few|TRBV12-3/TRBV12-4|TRBD1|TRBJ1-2
CASSSWDRGTDYGYTF
TGTGCCAGCAGTTCTTGGGACAGGGGGACGGACTATGGCTACACCTTC
>NA|TRBV4-2|TRBD2|TRBJ2-2
CASSSRARGDNTGELFF
TGTGCCAGCAGCTCCCGCGCGCGGGGGGATAACACCGGGGAGCTGTTTTTT
>NA|TRBV4-1|TRBD1|TRBJ1-6
CASSQVVPQGGVSYNSPLHF
TGCGCCAGCAGCCAAGTTGTTCCCCAGGGGGGGGTGTCCTATAATTCACCCCTCCACTTT
>NA|TRBV12-3/TRBV12-4|NA|TRBJ2-7
CASSWGGTSSYEQYF
TGTGCCAGCAGCTGGGGCGGGACCAGCTCCTACGAGCAGTACTTC
>NA|TRBV4-1|NA|TRBJ2-1
CASSQRGASSYNEQFF
TGCGCCAGCAGCCAGAGGGGGGCCAGCTCCTACAATGAGCAGTTCTTC
>few|TRBV7-2|NA|TRBJ1-5
CASSPSGGPNQPQHF
TGTGCCAGCAGCCCGTCTGGGGGGCCTAATCAGCCCCAGCATTTT
>NA|TRBV2|NA|TRBJ2-2
CASRVQANTGELFF
TGTGCCAGCAGGGTGCAGGCGAACACCGGGGAGCTGTTTTTT
>NA|TRBV11-2|TRBD2|TRBJ2-3
CASSLWTSGGLGTDTQYF
TGTGCCAGCAGCTTATGGACTAGCGGGGGCCTCGGAACAGATACGCAGTATTTT
>few|TRBV4-2|TRBD2|TRBJ2-4
CASSRGGGAGNIQYF
TGTGCCAGCAGCCGTGGCGGGGGGGCTGGAAACATTCAGTACTTC
>few|TRBV4-3|NA|TRBJ2-3
CASSQVTPNRGGADTQYF
TGCGCCAGCAGCCAAGTTACCCCTAACAGGGGGGGGGCAGATACGCAGTATTTT
>few|TRBV9|NA|TRBJ1-2
CASSGGISFRYTF
TGTGCCAGCAGCGGCGGAATCTCATTTCGCTACACCTTC
>many|TRBV6-2/TRBV6-3|NA|TRBJ2-4
CASSRDLAKNIQYF
TGTGCCAGCAGTCGGGACCTAGCCAAAAACATTCAGTACTTC